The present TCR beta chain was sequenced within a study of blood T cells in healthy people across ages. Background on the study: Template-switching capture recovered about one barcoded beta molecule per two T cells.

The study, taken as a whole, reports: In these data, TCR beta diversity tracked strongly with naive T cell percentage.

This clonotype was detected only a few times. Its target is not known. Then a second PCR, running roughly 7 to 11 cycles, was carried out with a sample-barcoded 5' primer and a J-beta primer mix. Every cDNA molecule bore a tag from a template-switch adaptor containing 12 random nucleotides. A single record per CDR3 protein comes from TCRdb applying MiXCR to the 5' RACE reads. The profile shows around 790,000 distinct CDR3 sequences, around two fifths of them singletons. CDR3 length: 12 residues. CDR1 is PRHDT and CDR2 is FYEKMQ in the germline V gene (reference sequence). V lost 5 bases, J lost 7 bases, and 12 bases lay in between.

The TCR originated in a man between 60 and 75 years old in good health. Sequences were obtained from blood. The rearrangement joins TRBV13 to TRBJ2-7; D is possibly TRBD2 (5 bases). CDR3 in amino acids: CASSTGTQEQYF. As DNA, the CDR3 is TGTGCCAGCAGCACGGGAACTCAAGAGCAGTACTTC.